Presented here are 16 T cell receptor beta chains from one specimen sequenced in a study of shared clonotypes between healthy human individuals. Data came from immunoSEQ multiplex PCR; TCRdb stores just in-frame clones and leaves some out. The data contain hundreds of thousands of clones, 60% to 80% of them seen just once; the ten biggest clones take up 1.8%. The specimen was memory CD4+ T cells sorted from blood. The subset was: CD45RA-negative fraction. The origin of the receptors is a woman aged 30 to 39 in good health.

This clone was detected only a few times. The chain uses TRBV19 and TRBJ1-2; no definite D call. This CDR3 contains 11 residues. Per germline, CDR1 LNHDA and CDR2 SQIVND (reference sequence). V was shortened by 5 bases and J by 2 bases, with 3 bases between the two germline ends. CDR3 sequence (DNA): TGTGCCAGTAGTCAGAACTATGGCTACACCTTC. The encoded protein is CASSQNYGYTF.

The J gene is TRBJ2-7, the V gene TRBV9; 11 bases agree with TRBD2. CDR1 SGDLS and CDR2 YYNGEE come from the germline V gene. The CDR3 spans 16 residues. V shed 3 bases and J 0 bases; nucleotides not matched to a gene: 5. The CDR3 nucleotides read TGTGCCAGCAGCGCAGGACTAGCGGGCTTCTCCTACGAGCAGTACTTC. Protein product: CASSAGLAGFSYEQYF.

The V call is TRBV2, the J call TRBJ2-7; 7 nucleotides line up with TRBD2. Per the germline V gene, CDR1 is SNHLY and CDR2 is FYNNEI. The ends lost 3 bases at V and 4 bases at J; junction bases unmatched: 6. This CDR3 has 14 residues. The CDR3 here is CASSEETSLYEQYF. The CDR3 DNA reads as TGTGCCAGCAGTGAGGAGACTAGCCTTTACGAGCAGTACTTC. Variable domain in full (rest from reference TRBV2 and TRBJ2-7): EPEVTQTPSHQVTQMGQEVILRCVPISNHLYFYWYRQILGQKVEFLVSFYNNEISEKSEIFDDQFSVERPDGSNFTLKIRSTKLEDSAMYFCASSEETSLYEQYFGPGTRLTVT.

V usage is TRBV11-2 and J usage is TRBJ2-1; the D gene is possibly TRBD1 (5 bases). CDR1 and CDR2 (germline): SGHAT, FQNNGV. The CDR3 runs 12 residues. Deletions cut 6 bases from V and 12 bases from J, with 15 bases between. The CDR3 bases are TGTGCCAGCAGTTTCCAGGGATTGGGGCAGTTCTTC. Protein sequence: CASSFQGLGQFF.

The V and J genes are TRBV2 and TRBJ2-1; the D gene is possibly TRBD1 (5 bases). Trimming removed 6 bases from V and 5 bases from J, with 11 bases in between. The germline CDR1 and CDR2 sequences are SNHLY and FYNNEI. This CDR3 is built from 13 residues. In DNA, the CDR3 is TGTGCCAGCAGAAGAGACAGAGACAATGAGCAGTTCTTC. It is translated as CASRRDRDNEQFF.

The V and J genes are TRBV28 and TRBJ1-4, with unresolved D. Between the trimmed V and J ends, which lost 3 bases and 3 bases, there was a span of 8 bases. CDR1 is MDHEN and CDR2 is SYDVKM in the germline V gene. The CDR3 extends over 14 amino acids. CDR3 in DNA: TGTGCCAGCAGTTTGGAGTCGGCTAATGAAAAACTGTTTTTT. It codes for CASSLESANEKLFF.

The CDR3: CASTFTGGEKLFF. Here the CDR3 DNA reads TGTGCCAGTACCTTCACAGGGGGCGAAAAACTGTTTTTT. The chain has TRBV19 and TRBJ1-4; 9 bases line up with TRBD1. V lost 7 bases and J lost 8; bases outside the gene matches: 5. CDR1 is LNHDA and CDR2 is SQIVND in the germline V gene (reference sequence). The length of the CDR3 is 13 residues.

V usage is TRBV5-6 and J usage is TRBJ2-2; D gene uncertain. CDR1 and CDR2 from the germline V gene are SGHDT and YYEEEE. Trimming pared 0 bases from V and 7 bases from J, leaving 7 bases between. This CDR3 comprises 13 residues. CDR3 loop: CASSLDRFGELFF. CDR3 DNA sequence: TGTGCCAGCAGCTTGGACCGATTCGGGGAGCTGTTTTTT.

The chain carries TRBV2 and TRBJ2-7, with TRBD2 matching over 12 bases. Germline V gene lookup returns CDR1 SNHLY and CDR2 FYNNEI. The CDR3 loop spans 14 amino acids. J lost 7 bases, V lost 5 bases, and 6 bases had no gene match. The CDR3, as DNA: TGTGCCAGCAGTCGACTAGCGGGAGTGGGGGAGCAGTACTTC. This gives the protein CASSRLAGVGEQYF.

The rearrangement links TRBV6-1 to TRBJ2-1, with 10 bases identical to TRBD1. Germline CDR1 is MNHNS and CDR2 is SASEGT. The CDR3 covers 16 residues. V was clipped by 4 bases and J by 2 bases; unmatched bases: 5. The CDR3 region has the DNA TGTGCCAGCAGTGCCCTAGGGACAGGGGCCTACAATGAGCAGTTCTTC. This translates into CASSALGTGAYNEQFF.

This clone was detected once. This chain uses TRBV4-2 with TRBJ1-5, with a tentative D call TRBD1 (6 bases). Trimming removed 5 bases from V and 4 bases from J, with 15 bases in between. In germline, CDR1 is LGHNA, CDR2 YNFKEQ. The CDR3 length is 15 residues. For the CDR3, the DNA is TGTGCCAGCAGCTTGGCGTTTCAGGGGAATCAGCCCCAGCATTTT. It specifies CASSLAFQGNQPQHF.

This CDR3 reads CASSRIGTGGDPYEQYF. The CDR3 nucleotides read TGTGCCAGCAGCCGTATAGGGACAGGGGGCGATCCCTACGAGCAGTACTTC. The chain carries TRBV4-2 and TRBJ2-7, with 12 nucleotides matching TRBD1. The CDR3 totals 17 residues. V lost 4 bases, J lost 2 bases, and 9 bases stayed unmatched. Germline CDR1 LGHNA, CDR2 YNFKEQ.

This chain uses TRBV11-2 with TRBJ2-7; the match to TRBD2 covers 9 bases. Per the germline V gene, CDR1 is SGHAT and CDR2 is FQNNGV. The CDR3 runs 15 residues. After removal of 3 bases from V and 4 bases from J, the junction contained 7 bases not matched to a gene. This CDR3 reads CASSFPAGGMYEQYF. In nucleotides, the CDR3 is TGTGCCAGCAGCTTCCCAGCGGGAGGAATGTACGAGCAGTACTTC.

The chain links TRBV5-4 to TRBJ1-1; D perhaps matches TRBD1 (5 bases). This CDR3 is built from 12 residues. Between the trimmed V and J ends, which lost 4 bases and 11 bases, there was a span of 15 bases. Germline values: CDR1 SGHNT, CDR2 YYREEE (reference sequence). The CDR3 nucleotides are TGTGCCAGCAGCAACGGACAACGATCTGCTTTCTTT. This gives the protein CASSNGQRSAFF.

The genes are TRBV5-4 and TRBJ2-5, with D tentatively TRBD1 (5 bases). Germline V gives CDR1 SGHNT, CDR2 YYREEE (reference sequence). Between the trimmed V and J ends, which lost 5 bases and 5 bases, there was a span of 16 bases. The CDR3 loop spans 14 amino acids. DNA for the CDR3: TGTGCCAGCAGGCGAGACAGAAACTGGGAGACCCAGTACTTC. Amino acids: CASRRDRNWETQYF.

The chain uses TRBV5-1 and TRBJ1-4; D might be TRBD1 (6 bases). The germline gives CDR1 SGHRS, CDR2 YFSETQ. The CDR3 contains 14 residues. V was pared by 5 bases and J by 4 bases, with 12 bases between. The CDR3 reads CASSTGTNNEKLFF. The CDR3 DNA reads TGCGCCAGCAGTACCGGGACAAATAATGAAAAACTGTTTTTT.